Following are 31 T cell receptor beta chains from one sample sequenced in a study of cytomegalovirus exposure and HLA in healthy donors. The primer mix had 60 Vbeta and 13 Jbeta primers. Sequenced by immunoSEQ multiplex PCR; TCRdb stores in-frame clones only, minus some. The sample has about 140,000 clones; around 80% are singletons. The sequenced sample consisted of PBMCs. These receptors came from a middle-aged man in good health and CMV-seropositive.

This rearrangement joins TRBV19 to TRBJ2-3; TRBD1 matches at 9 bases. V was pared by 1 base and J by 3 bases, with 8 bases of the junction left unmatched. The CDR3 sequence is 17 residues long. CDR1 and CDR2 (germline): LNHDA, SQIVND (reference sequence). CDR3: CASSIATTGGWTDTQYF. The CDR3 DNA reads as TGTGCCAGTAGTATAGCTACGACAGGGGGTTGGACAGATACGCAGTATTTT.

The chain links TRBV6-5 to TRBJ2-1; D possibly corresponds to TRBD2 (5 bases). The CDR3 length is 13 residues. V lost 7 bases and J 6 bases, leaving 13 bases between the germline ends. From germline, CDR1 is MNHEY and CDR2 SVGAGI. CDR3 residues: CASTGSVANEQFF. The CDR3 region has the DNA TGTGCCAGCACGGGGTCCGTCGCCAATGAGCAGTTCTTC.

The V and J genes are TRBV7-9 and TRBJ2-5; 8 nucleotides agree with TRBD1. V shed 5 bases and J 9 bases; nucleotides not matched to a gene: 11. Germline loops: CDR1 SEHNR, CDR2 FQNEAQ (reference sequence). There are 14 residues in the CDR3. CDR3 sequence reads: CASSPPGDRPSQYF. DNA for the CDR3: TGTGCCAGCAGCCCCCCCGGGGACAGGCCTTCCCAGTACTTC.

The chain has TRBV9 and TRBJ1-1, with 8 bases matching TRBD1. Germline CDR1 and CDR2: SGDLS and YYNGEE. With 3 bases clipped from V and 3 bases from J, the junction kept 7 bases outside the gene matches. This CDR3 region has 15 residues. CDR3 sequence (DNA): TGTGCCAGCAGCGCCAGGGGGCGTGAGTACACTGAAGCTTTCTTT. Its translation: CASSARGREYTEAFF.

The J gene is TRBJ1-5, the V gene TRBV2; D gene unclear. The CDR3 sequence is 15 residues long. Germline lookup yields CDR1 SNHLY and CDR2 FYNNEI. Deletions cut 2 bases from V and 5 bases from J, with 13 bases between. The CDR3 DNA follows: TGTGCCAGCAGTGAACTAAAGGGAGCTTATCAGCCCCAGCATTTT. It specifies CASSELKGAYQPQHF.

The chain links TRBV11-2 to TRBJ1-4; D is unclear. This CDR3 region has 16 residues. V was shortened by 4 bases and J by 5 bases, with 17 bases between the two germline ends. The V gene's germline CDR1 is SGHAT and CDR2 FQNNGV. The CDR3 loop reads CASSSIGRQRNEKLFF. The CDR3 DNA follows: TGTGCCAGCAGCTCAATCGGTCGCCAGAGGAATGAAAAACTGTTTTTT. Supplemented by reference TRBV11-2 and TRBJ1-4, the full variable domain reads EAGVAQSPRYKIIEKRQSVAFWCNPISGHATLYWYQQILGQGPKLLIQFQNNGVVDDSQLPKDRFSAERLKGVDSTLKIQPAKLEDSAVYLCASSSIGRQRNEKLFFGSGTQLSVL.

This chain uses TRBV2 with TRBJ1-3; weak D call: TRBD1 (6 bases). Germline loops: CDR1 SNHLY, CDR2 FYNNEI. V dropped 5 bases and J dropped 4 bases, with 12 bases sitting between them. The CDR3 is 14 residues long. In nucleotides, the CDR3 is TGTGCCAGCAGTCCCCGGGACATCGGAAACACCATATATTTT. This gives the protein CASSPRDIGNTIYF. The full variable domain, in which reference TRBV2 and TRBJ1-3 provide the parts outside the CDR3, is EPEVTQTPSHQVTQMGQEVILRCVPISNHLYFYWYRQILGQKVEFLVSFYNNEISEKSEIFDDQFSVERPDGSNFTLKIRSTKLEDSAMYFCASSPRDIGNTIYFGEGSWLTVV.

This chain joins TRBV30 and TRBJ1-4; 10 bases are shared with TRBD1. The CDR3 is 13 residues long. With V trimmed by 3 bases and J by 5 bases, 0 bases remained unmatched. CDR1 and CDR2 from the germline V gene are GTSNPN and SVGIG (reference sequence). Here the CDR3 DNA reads TGTGCCTGGAGGGACAGGGGGAATGAAAAACTGTTTTTT. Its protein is CAWRDRGNEKLFF.

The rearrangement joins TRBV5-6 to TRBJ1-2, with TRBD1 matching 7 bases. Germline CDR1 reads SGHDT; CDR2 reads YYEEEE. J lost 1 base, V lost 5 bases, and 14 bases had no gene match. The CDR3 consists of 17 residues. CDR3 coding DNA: TGTGCCAGCAGATCCAATCACAGGGGCAACTTTAACTATGGCTACACCTTC. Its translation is CASRSNHRGNFNYGYTF.

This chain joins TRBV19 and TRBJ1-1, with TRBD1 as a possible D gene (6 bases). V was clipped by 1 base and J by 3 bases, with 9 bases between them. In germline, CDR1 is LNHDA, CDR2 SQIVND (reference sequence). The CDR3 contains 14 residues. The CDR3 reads CASSIGDTYTEAFF. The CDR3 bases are TGTGCCAGTAGTATAGGGGACACATACACTGAAGCTTTCTTT.

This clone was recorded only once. This CDR3 is CASSLIGQGAANTIYF. CDR3 DNA sequence: TGTGCCAGCAGTTTAATTGGGCAGGGGGCCGCAAACACCATATATTTT. V is TRBV28 and J is TRBJ1-3; 8 bases align to TRBD1. V shed 2 bases, J shed 6 bases, and the junction held 9 bases outside the gene matches. CDR1 is MDHEN and CDR2 is SYDVKM in the germline V gene. The CDR3 is 16 amino acids. The whole variable domain, remainder taken from reference TRBV28 and TRBJ1-3, is DVKVTQSSRYLVKRTGEKVFLECVQDMDHENMFWYRQDPGLGLRLIYFSYDVKMKEKGDIPEGYSVSREKKERFSLILESASTNQTSMYLCASSLIGQGAANTIYFGEGSWLTVV.

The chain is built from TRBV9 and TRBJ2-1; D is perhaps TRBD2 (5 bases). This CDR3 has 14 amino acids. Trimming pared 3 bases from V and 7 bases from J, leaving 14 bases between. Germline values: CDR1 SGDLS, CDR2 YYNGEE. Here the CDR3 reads CASSGSGYRNEQFF. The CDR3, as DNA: TGTGCCAGCAGCGGGAGCGGATACCGAAATGAGCAGTTCTTC.

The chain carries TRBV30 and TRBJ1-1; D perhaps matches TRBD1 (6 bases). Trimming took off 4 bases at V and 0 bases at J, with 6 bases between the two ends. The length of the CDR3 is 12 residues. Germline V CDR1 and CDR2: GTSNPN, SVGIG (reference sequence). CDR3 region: CAWKGVNTEAFF. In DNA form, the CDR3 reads TGTGCCTGGAAGGGGGTGAACACTGAAGCTTTCTTT.

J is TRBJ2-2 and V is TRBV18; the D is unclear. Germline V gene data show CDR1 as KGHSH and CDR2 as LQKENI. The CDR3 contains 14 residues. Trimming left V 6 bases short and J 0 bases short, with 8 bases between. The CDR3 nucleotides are TGTGCCAGCTCCCCTCTAGCGAACACCGGGGAGCTGTTTTTT. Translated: CASSPLANTGELFF.

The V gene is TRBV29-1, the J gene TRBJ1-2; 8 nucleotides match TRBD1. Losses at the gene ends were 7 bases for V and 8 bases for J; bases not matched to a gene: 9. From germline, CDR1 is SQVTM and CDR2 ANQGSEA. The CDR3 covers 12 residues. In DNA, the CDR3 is TGCAGCGACTTCCAGGGGGCAGGCGGCTACACCTTC. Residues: CSDFQGAGGYTF. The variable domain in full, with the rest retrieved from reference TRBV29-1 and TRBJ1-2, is SAVISQKPSRDICQRGTSLTIQCQVDSQVTMMFWYRQQPGQSLTLIATANQGSEATYESGFVIDKFPISRPNLTFSTLTVSNMSPEDSSIYLCSDFQGAGGYTFGSGTRLTVV.

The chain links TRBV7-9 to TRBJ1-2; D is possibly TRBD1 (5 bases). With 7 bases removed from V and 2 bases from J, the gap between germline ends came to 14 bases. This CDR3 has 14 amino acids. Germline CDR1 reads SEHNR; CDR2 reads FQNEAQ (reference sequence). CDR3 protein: CASIRHGGNYGYTF. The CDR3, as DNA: TGTGCCAGCATCCGCCACGGGGGAAACTATGGCTACACCTTC.

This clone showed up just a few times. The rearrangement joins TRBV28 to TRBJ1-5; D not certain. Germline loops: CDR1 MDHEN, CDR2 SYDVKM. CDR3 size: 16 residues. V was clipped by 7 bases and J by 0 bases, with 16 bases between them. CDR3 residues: CASTGYEFVSNQPQHF. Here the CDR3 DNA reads TGTGCCAGCACCGGGTACGAATTTGTTAGCAATCAGCCCCAGCATTTT.

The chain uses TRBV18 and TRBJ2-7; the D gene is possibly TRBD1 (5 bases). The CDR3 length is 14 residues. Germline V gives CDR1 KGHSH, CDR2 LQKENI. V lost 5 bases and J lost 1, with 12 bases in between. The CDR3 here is CASSVLQESYEQYF. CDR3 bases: TGTGCCAGCTCAGTTCTACAGGAGTCCTACGAGCAGTACTTC. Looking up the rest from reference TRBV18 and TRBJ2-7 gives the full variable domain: NAGVMQNPRHLVRRRGQEARLRCSPMKGHSHVYWYRQLPEEGLKFMVYLQKENIIDESGMPKERFSAEFPKEGPSILRIQQVVRGDSAAYFCASSVLQESYEQYFGPGTRLTVT.

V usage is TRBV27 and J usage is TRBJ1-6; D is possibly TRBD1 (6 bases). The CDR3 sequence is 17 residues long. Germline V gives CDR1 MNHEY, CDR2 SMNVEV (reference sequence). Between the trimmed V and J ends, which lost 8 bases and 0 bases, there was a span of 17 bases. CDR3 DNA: TGTGCCAGCGACCTGTGGGGGCGCGGCTCCTATAATTCACCCCTCCACTTT. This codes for CASDLWGRGSYNSPLHF.

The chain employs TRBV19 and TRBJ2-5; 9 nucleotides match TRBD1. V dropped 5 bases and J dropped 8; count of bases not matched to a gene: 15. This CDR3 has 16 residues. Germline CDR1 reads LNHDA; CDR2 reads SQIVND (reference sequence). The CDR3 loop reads CASSPLADRGRETQYF. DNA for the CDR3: TGTGCCAGTAGTCCTCTGGCGGACAGGGGCCGGGAAACCCAGTACTTC.

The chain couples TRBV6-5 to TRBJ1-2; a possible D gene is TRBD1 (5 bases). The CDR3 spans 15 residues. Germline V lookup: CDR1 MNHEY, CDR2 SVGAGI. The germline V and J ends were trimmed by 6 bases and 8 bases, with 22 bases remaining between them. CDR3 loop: CASSSDEEGRSGYTF. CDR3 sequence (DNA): TGTGCCAGCAGCAGCGACGAGGAGGGACGAAGCGGCTACACCTTC.

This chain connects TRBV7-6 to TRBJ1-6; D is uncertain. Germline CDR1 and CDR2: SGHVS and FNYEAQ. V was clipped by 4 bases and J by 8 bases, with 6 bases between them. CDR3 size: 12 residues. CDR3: CASSSFYSPLHF. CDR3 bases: TGTGCCAGCAGCTCCTTTTATTCACCCCTCCACTTT.

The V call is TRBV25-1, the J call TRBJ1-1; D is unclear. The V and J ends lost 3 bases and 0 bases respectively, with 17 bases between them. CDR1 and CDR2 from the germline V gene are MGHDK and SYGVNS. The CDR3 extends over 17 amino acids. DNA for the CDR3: TGTGCCAGCAGTGACACCACGGTAAGTTTCATGAACACTGAAGCTTTCTTT. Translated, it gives CASSDTTVSFMNTEAFF. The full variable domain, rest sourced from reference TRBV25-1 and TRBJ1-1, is EADIYQTPRYLVIGTGKKITLECSQTMGHDKMYWYQQDPGMELHLIHYSYGVNSTEKGDLSSESTVSRIRTEHFPLTLESARPSHTSQYLCASSDTTVSFMNTEAFFGQGTRLTVV.

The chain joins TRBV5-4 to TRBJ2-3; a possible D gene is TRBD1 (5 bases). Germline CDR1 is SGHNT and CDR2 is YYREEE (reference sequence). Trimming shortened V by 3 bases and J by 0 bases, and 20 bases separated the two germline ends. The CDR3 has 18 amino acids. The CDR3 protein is CASSSNPTASISTDTQYF. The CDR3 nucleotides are TGTGCCAGCAGCTCCAACCCGACAGCCAGCATAAGCACAGATACGCAGTATTTT. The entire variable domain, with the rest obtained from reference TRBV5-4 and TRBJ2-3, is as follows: ETGVTQSPTHLIKTRGQQVTLRCSSQSGHNTVSWYQQALGQGPQFIFQYYREEENGRGNFPPRFSGLQFPNYSSELNVNALELDDSALYLCASSSNPTASISTDTQYFGPGTRLTVL.

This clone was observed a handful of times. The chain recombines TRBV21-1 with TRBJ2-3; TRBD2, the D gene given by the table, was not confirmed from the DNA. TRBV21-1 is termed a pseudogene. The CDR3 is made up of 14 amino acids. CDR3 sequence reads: CASRFEGGTDTQYF. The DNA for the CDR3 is TGTGCCAGTAGGTTTGAGGGAGGCACAGATACGCAGTATTTT.

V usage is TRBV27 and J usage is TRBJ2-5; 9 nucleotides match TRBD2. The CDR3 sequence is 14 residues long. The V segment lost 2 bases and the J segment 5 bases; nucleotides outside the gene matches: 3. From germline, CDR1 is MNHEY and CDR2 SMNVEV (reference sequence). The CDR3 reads CASSLLAGRETQYF. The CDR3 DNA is TGTGCCAGCAGTTTACTAGCGGGGCGGGAGACCCAGTACTTC.

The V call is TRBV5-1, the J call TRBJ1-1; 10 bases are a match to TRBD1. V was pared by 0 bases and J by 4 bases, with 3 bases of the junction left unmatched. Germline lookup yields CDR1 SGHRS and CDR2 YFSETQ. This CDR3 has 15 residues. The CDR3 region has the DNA TGCGCCAGCAGCTTGGGACAGGGGGCGGTCACTGAAGCTTTCTTT. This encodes CASSLGQGAVTEAFF.

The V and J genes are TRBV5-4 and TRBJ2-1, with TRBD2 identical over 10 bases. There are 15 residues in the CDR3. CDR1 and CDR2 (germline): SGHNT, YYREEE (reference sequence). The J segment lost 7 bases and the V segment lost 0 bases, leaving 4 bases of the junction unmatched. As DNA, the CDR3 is TGTGCCAGCAGCTTGGCTAGCGGGAGATATAATGAGCAGTTCTTC. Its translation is CASSLASGRYNEQFF. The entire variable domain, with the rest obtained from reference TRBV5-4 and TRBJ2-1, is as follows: ETGVTQSPTHLIKTRGQQVTLRCSSQSGHNTVSWYQQALGQGPQFIFQYYREEENGRGNFPPRFSGLQFPNYSSELNVNALELDDSALYLCASSLASGRYNEQFFGPGTRLTVL.

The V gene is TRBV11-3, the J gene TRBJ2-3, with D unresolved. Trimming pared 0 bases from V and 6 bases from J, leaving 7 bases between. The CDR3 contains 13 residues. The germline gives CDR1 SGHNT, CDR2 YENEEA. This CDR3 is CASSLDLGDTQYF. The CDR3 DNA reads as TGTGCCAGCAGCTTAGATCTGGGCGATACGCAGTATTTT.

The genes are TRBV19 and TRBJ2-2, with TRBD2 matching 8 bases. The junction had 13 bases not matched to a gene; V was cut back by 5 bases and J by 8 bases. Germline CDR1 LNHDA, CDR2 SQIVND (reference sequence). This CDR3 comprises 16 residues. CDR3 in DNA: TGTGCCAGTAGTCCCGGACTAGCTGGGCAACCGGGGGAGCTGTTTTTT. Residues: CASSPGLAGQPGELFF.

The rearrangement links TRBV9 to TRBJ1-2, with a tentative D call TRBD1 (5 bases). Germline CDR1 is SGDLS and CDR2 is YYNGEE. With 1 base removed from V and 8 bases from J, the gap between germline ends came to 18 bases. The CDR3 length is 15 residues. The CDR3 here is CASSVLGRAASGYTF. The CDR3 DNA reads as TGTGCCAGCAGCGTATTAGGCAGGGCGGCGAGCGGCTACACCTTC. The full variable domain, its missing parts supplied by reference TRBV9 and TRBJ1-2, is DSGVTQTPKHLITATGQRVTLRCSPRSGDLSVYWYQQSLDQGLQFLIQYYNGEERAKGNILERFSAQQFPDLHSELNLSSLELGDSALYFCASSVLGRAASGYTFGSGTRLTVV.